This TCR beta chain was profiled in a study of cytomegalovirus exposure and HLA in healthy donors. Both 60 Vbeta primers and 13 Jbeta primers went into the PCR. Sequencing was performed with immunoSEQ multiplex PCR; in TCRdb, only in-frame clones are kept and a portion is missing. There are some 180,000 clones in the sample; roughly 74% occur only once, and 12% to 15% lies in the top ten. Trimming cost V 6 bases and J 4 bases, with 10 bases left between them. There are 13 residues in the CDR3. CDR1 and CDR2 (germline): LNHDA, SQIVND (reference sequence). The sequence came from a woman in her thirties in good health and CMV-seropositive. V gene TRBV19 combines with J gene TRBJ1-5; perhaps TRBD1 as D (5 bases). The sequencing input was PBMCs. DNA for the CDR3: TGTGCCAGTAGGCATAACAGGAATCAGCCCCAGCATTTT. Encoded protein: CASRHNRNQPQHF.